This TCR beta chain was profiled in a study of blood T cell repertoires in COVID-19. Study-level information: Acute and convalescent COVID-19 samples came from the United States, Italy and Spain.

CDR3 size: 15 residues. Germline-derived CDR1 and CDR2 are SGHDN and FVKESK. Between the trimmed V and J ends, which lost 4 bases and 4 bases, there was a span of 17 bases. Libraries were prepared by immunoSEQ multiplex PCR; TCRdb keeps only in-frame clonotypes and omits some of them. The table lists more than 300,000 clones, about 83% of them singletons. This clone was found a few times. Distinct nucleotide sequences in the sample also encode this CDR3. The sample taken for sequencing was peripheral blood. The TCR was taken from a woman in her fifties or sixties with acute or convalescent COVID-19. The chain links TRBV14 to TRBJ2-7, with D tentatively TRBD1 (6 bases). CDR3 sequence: CASSRTRTALYEQYF. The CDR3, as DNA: TGTGCCAGCAGCCGGACTCGGACAGCCCTGTACGAGCAGTACTTC.